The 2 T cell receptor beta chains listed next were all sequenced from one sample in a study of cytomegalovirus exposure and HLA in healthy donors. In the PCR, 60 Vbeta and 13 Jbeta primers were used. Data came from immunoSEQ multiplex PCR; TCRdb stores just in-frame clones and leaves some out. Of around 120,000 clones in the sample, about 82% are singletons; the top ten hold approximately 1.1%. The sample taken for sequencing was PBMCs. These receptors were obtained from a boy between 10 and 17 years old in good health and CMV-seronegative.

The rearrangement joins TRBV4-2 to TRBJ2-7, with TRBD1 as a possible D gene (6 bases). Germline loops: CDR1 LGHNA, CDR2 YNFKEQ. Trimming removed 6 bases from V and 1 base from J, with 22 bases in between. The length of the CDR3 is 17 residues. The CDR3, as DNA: TGTGCCAGCAGTCAGGACCCAAACAGGGATGGTTCCTACGAGCAGTACTTC. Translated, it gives CASSQDPNRDGSYEQYF.

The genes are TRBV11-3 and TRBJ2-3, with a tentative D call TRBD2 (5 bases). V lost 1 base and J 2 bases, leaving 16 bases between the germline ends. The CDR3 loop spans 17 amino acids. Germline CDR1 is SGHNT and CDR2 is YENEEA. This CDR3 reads CASSLGHLALNTDTQYF. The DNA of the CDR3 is TGTGCCAGCAGCTTAGGGCACCTAGCACTGAACACAGATACGCAGTATTTT.